These 27 T cell receptor beta chains originate from one sample sequenced in a study of radiotherapy plus CTLA-4 blockade in lung cancer. Clones were read by immunoSEQ multiplex PCR, and TCRdb kept only the in-frame ones, dropping some. The data contain under 70,000 clones, roughly 80% of them singletons. The sample consisted of peripheral blood, taken from a patient treated with radiotherapy plus ipilimumab. These receptors were collected from a human donor with non-small cell lung cancer who had a complete response to radiotherapy plus ipilimumab.

J is TRBJ2-4 and V is TRBV7-2, with a possible D match to TRBD1 (5 bases). The germline V gene has CDR1 SGHTA and CDR2 FQGNSA. V lost 1 base and J lost 0, with 10 bases in between. The CDR3 sequence is 16 residues long. CDR3 DNA: TGTGCCAGCAGCTTAGGTCAGGGTCTAGCCAAAAACATTCAGTACTTC. Amino acid sequence: CASSLGQGLAKNIQYF.

This clone was seen only a few times. V usage is TRBV20-1 and J usage is TRBJ1-1, with D possibly TRBD1 on 5 matching bases. This CDR3 is 11 amino acids long. Germline lookup yields CDR1 DFQATT and CDR2 SNEGSKA (reference sequence). V dropped 6 bases and J dropped 6 bases, with 11 bases sitting between them. The CDR3 bases are TGCAGTGCGTTACAGGCCTCTGAAGCTTTCTTT. Translating gives CSALQASEAFF.

This rearrangement joins TRBV5-8 to TRBJ1-6; D perhaps matches TRBD1 (6 bases). The germline CDR1 and CDR2 sequences are SGHTS and YDEGEE. Trimming removed 0 bases at V and 5 bases at J, with 9 bases between. This CDR3 contains 15 residues. The CDR3 region has the DNA TGTGCCAGCAGCTTGGAAGGACAGAATAATTCACCCCTCCACTTT. Its protein product is CASSLEGQNNSPLHF.

The chain employs TRBV6-6 and TRBJ2-3; D is perhaps TRBD2 (6 bases). Germline-derived CDR1 and CDR2 are MNHNY and SVGAGI (reference sequence). Trimming took off 1 base at V and 4 bases at J, with 12 bases between the two ends. The CDR3 spans 15 residues. The CDR3 here is CASSYFAGSSDTQYF. CDR3 sequence (DNA): TGTGCCAGCAGTTACTTTGCGGGAAGCTCAGATACGCAGTATTTT.

This rearrangement joins TRBV27 to TRBJ2-1; D is possibly TRBD1 or TRBD2 (5 bases each). The CDR3 totals 16 residues. The ends were cut back, 3 bases at V and 2 bases at J, with 14 bases in the middle. Per the germline V gene, CDR1 is MNHEY and CDR2 is SMNVEV (reference sequence). For the CDR3, the DNA is TGTGCCAGCAGTTTCACCGGGGCCATGACCTACAATGAGCAGTTCTTC. This translates into CASSFTGAMTYNEQFF.

The chain carries TRBV2 and TRBJ1-2; 9 nucleotides align to TRBD1. V dropped 11 bases and J dropped 4; count of bases not matched to a gene: 11. In germline, CDR1 is SNHLY, CDR2 FYNNEI. The CDR3 covers 14 residues. CDR3 sequence: CAGTSGTGRYGYTF. CDR3 sequence (DNA): TGTGCCGGAACATCCGGGACAGGGCGCTATGGCTACACCTTC.

J is TRBJ2-3 and V is TRBV11-2; D is tentatively TRBD1 or TRBD2 (5 bases each). The CDR3 has 16 residues. Per the germline V gene, CDR1 is SGHAT and CDR2 is FQNNGV. V lost 0 bases, J lost 1 base, and 11 bases lay in between. CDR3 in DNA: TGTGCCAGCAGCTTAGATCCGGGGCAAGGCACAGATACGCAGTATTTT. It yields the protein CASSLDPGQGTDTQYF.

V is TRBV28 and J is TRBJ2-7; TRBD2 matches at 10 bases. Germline CDR1 is MDHEN and CDR2 is SYDVKM. J lost 3 bases, V lost 6 bases, and 11 bases had no gene match. The CDR3 runs to 16 residues. The chain's CDR3 is CASSIRSGRQNYEQYV. The CDR3 DNA follows: TGTGCCAGCAGCATTCGTAGCGGGAGGCAAAACTACGAGCAGTACGTC.

In DNA form, the CDR3 reads TGTGCCACTTCAATCGGCATAGGGACAGGGGGCGGTGGGGCCAACGTCCTGACTTTC. Translating gives CATSIGIGTGGGGANVLTF. The J gene is TRBJ2-6, the V gene TRBV10-3; 12 positions agree with TRBD1. The germline V gene has CDR1 ENHRY and CDR2 SYGVKD. The CDR3 loop spans 19 amino acids. With V trimmed by 10 bases and J by 3 bases, 16 bases remained unmatched.

The chain couples TRBV28 to TRBJ1-1; 7 nucleotides match TRBD1. The CDR3 is made up of 14 amino acids. The junction had 5 bases not matched to a gene; V was cut back by 5 bases and J by 2 bases. The germline V gene has CDR1 MDHEN and CDR2 SYDVKM. CDR3 protein: CASSTQGVNTEAFF. CDR3 DNA sequence: TGTGCCAGCAGTACGCAGGGGGTCAACACTGAAGCTTTCTTT.

V is TRBV30 and J is TRBJ2-7, with D perhaps matching TRBD2 (5 bases). V was trimmed by 0 bases and J by 4 bases, leaving 10 bases between them. The germline V gene encodes CDR1 GTSNPN and CDR2 SVGIG (reference sequence). The CDR3 contains 13 residues. In nucleotides, the CDR3 is TGTGCCTGGAGTGTCCGAGCGGAATACGAGCAGTACGTC. This translates into CAWSVRAEYEQYV.

V and J are TRBV27 and TRBJ2-1, with D possibly TRBD1 on 6 matching bases. Germline V lookup: CDR1 MNHEY, CDR2 SMNVEV (reference sequence). V lost 0 bases and J 2 bases, leaving 11 bases between the germline ends. This CDR3 comprises 16 residues. CDR3 sequence: CASSLSRQVPYNEQFF. Written as DNA, the CDR3 is TGTGCCAGCAGTTTATCTCGACAGGTCCCCTACAATGAGCAGTTCTTC.

V and J are TRBV7-2 and TRBJ2-1, with D unresolved. The CDR3 covers 13 residues. CDR1 is SGHTA, CDR2 FQGNSA, per germline. Trimming stripped 5 bases from V and 6 bases from J, with 11 bases between. The CDR3 DNA sequence: TGTGCCAGCAGCCAGAGGCTCCTCAATGAGCAGTTCTTC. Translating it yields CASSQRLLNEQFF. Full variable domain (rest looked up from reference TRBV7-2 and TRBJ2-1): GAGVSQSPSNKVTEKGKDVELRCDPISGHTALYWYRQSLGQGLEFLIYFQGNSAPDKSGLPSDRFSAERTGGSVSTLTIQRTQQEDSAVYLCASSQRLLNEQFFGPGTRLTVL.

This chain uses TRBV6-5 with TRBJ1-1; 9 nucleotides match TRBD1. The CDR3 consists of 14 residues. Germline assignment: CDR1 MNHEY and CDR2 SVGAGI. With 2 bases clipped from V and 9 bases from J, the junction kept 7 bases outside the gene matches. The CDR3 loop reads CASSYPGTGYQAFF. DNA of the CDR3: TGTGCCAGCAGTTACCCTGGGACAGGGTATCAAGCTTTCTTT.

This clone was observed a handful of times. The chain recombines TRBV11-2 with TRBJ1-4, with 8 positions matching TRBD1. Germline lookup yields CDR1 SGHAT and CDR2 FQNNGV. V lost 0 bases and J lost 8; bases outside the gene matches: 5. The CDR3 runs 15 residues. As DNA, the CDR3 is TGTGCCAGCAGCTTAGACACAGGGGGATACGAAAAACTGTTTTTT. Its protein is CASSLDTGGYEKLFF.

V usage is TRBV11-3 and J usage is TRBJ2-2; no clear D. CDR1 and CDR2 (germline): SGHNT, YENEEA. V was trimmed by 2 bases and J by 0 bases, leaving 4 bases between them. CDR3 length equals 14 residues. The CDR3 DNA is TGTGCCAGCAGCTTAATAACGAACACCGGGGAGCTGTTTTTT. Its protein product is CASSLITNTGELFF. Variable domain in full (rest from reference TRBV11-3 and TRBJ2-2): EAGVVQSPRYKIIEKKQPVAFWCNPISGHNTLYWYLQNLGQGPELLIRYENEEAVDDSQLPKDRFSAERLKGVDSTLKIQPAELGDSAVYLCASSLITNTGELFFGEGSRLTVL.

The rearrangement joins TRBV7-6 to TRBJ2-3; D not resolved. V was shortened by 1 base and J by 6 bases, with 2 bases between the two germline ends. Germline-derived CDR1 and CDR2 are SGHVS and FNYEAQ. The CDR3 length is 11 residues. CDR3 loop: CASSLDDTQYF. The CDR3, as DNA: TGTGCCAGCAGCTTAGACGATACGCAGTATTTT.

This rearrangement joins TRBV4-3 to TRBJ2-3, with D possibly TRBD1 on 5 matching bases. This CDR3 contains 16 residues. Germline CDR1 is LGHNA and CDR2 is YSLEER. V was cut by 0 bases and J by 0 bases, with 10 bases left in between. CDR3 nucleotides: TGCGCCAGCAGCCAAGATCAGGGCACCAGCACAGATACGCAGTATTTT. Amino acid sequence: CASSQDQGTSTDTQYF.

V and J are TRBV18 and TRBJ1-1; D is possibly TRBD1 (5 bases). CDR3 size: 15 residues. Germline V gene data show CDR1 as KGHSH and CDR2 as LQKENI. V lost 2 bases, J lost 6 bases, and 16 bases lay in between. CDR3 protein: CASSPVGGGRAEAFF. CDR3 coding DNA: TGTGCCAGCTCACCAGTTGGTGGGGGTAGGGCTGAAGCTTTCTTT.

In its sample, this clone was seen once. The V gene is TRBV6-5, the J gene TRBJ2-7; TRBD1 aligns across 7 bases. The length of the CDR3 is 12 residues. Germline CDR1 and CDR2: MNHEY and SVGAGI. Trimming took 6 bases from V and 2 from J; bases not matched to a gene: 1. The chain's CDR3 is CASRGTAYEQYV. The CDR3 bases are TGTGCCAGCAGGGGGACAGCCTACGAGCAGTACGTC.

CDR3 in amino acids: CASSLMPGNNEQFF. The DNA of the CDR3 is TGCGCCAGCAGCTTGATGCCCGGGAACAATGAGCAGTTCTTC. The chain carries TRBV5-1 and TRBJ2-1; a possible D gene is TRBD2 (5 bases). The CDR3 is 14 residues long. Between the trimmed V and J ends, which lost 1 base and 5 bases, there was a span of 10 bases. Germline V gene sequence: CDR1 SGHRS, CDR2 YFSETQ.

The J gene is TRBJ2-7, the V gene TRBV30; D remains unclear. This CDR3 has 13 residues. Trimming pared 0 bases from V and 3 bases from J, leaving 9 bases between. CDR1 is GTSNPN, CDR2 SVGIG, per germline (reference sequence). CDR3 loop: CAWSVGGDYEQYF. The CDR3 DNA follows: TGTGCCTGGAGTGTAGGCGGAGACTACGAGCAGTACTTC.

This clone has just a few counts. The chain combines TRBV7-8 with TRBJ2-1; 12 bases are shared with TRBD2. The CDR3 covers 20 residues. The germline CDR1 and CDR2 sequences are SGHVS and FQNEAQ. J gave up 0 bases and V 6 bases, and 15 bases lay outside the gene matches. In DNA, the CDR3 is TGTGCCAGCAGTGGGAGCCGAGGACTAGCGGGGACGAGCTCCTACAATGAGCAGTTCTTC. Translation: CASSGSRGLAGTSSYNEQFF. Full variable domain (outside the CDR3, taken from reference TRBV7-8 and TRBJ2-1): GAGVSQSPRYKVAKRGQDVALRCDPISGHVSLFWYQQALGQGPEFLTYFQNEAQLDKSGLPSDRFFAERPEGSVSTLKIQRTQQEDSAVYLCASSGSRGLAGTSSYNEQFFGPGTRLTVL.

This clone was found a few times. The chain uses TRBV7-2 and TRBJ1-2; perhaps TRBD1 as D (6 bases). V shed 7 bases and J shed 6 bases, with 15 bases lying between them. The CDR3 totals 13 residues. The germline V gene has CDR1 SGHTA and CDR2 FQGNSA. In nucleotides, the CDR3 is TGTGCCAGCAAGAGCTACAGGGAGGATGGCTACACCTTC. Amino acid sequence: CASKSYREDGYTF.

This rearrangement joins TRBV5-4 to TRBJ2-3; no definite D call. Germline CDR1 SGHNT, CDR2 YYREEE (reference sequence). The CDR3 contains 12 residues. V shed 3 bases and J shed 2 bases, with 4 bases lying between them. CDR3 in amino acids: CASSSITDTQYF. CDR3 coding DNA: TGTGCCAGCAGCTCAATCACAGATACGCAGTATTTT.

Only a few counts were recorded for this clone. The chain links TRBV5-4 to TRBJ2-1, with 13 bases lining up with TRBD2. The CDR3 runs to 16 residues. V shed 4 bases and J 8 bases; nucleotides not matched to a gene: 9. The V gene's germline CDR1 is SGHNT and CDR2 YYREEE (reference sequence). CDR3 in DNA: TGTGCCAGCAGCGCATGGACTAGCGGGAGTGGAGATGAGCAGTTCTTC. Protein product: CASSAWTSGSGDEQFF. The entire variable domain, with the rest obtained from reference TRBV5-4 and TRBJ2-1, is as follows: ETGVTQSPTHLIKTRGQQVTLRCSSQSGHNTVSWYQQALGQGPQFIFQYYREEENGRGNFPPRFSGLQFPNYSSELNVNALELDDSALYLCASSAWTSGSGDEQFFGPGTRLTVL.

The genes are TRBV28 and TRBJ1-1; 7 positions agree with TRBD1. The V gene's germline CDR1 is MDHEN and CDR2 SYDVKM. CDR3 length equals 16 residues. J gave up 2 bases and V 6 bases, and 12 bases lay outside the gene matches. CDR3 amino acids: CASSSPPDRLNTEAFF. The DNA of the CDR3 is TGTGCCAGCAGCAGTCCCCCGGACAGGTTAAACACTGAAGCTTTCTTT.